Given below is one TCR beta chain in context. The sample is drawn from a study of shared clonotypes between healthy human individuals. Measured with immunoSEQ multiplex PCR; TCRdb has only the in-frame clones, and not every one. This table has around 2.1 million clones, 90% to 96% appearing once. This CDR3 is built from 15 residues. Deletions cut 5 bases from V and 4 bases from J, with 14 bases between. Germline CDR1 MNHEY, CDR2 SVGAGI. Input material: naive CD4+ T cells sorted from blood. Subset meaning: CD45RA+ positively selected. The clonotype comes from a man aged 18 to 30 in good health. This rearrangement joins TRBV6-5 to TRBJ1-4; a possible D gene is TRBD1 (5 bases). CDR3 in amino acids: CASSTSTANNEKLFF. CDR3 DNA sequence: TGTGCCAGCAGTACCTCGACAGCCAATAATGAAAAACTGTTTTTT.